The 14 T cell receptor beta chains presented below share a single source sample, sequenced in a study of HIV-infected patients and healthy controls. TCRdb called the 5' RACE reads again in MiXCR, with one record for every CDR3 protein. The data show under 70,000 distinct CDR3 sequences, with roughly 19% seen just once and around 1.4% held by the top ten. The sequenced sample was CD4+ T cells from blood. The receptor set was obtained from a human donor in good health.

The sample holds many counts of this clonotype. The chain links TRBV6-1 to TRBJ1-3; D might be TRBD1 (6 bases). CDR1 MNHNS and CDR2 SASEGT come from the germline V gene. The CDR3 contains 17 residues. V was clipped by 5 bases and J by 0 bases, with 17 bases between them. The CDR3 DNA sequence: TGTGCCAGCAGTCCTACACCGAGGACAGCCTCTGGAAACACCATATATTTT. Its translation is CASSPTPRTASGNTIYF.

This clonotype has a handful of counts. The chain employs TRBV6-5 and TRBJ1-4; no firm D call. From germline, CDR1 is MNHEY and CDR2 SVGAGI. The CDR3 runs 12 residues. V lost 6 bases to trimming and J lost 8 bases, with 10 bases between them. In DNA, the CDR3 is TGTGCCAGCAGCGGCCCGAGAGAAAAACTGTTTTTT. It codes for CASSGPREKLFF.

The rearrangement joins TRBV2 to TRBJ2-7; D not resolved. Germline CDR1 reads SNHLY; CDR2 reads FYNNEI. Trimming took off 1 base at V and 4 bases at J, with 5 bases between the two ends. The CDR3 is made up of 12 amino acids. CDR3 amino acids: CASSEERYEQYF. Written as DNA, the CDR3 is TGTGCCAGCAGTGAAGAAAGGTACGAGCAGTACTTC.

The J gene is TRBJ2-2, the V gene TRBV7-9; D is uncertain. The CDR3 is made up of 13 amino acids. V lost 2 bases and J lost 1, with 2 bases in between. The germline gives CDR1 SEHNR, CDR2 FQNEAQ (reference sequence). In nucleotides, the CDR3 is TGTGCCAGCAGCTTACTGAACACCGGGGAGCTGTTTTTT. This codes for CASSLLNTGELFF.

The J gene is TRBJ2-2, the V gene TRBV3-1; 9 bases line up with TRBD1. Germline values: CDR1 LGHDT, CDR2 YNNKEL (reference sequence). Germline trimming cut 0 bases from V and 6 bases from J; bases unmatched to any gene: 5. The CDR3 runs to 16 residues. The CDR3 nucleotides read TGTGCCAGCAGCCAAGAAATAGGACAGGGGTCCGGGGAGCTGTTTTTT. It translates to CASSQEIGQGSGELFF.

At least ten counts were recorded for this clonotype. The V call is TRBV10-2, the J call TRBJ1-5, with TRBD1 matching over 7 bases. Trimming at V came to 6 bases and at J to 3 bases, leaving 11 bases not matched to a gene. The CDR3 consists of 16 residues. Germline loops: CDR1 WSHSY, CDR2 SAAADI. The CDR3 region is CASSPTTGTNNQPQHF. In DNA form, the CDR3 reads TGCGCCAGCAGCCCAACGACAGGGACTAACAATCAGCCCCAGCATTTT.

This chain joins TRBV20-1 and TRBJ2-1, with 8 bases aligning to TRBD2. This CDR3 is 14 amino acids long. CDR1 is DFQATT, CDR2 SNEGSKA, per germline (reference sequence). V trimming: 4 bases; J trimming: 6 bases; junction bases outside the gene matches: 8. The CDR3 loop reads CSATGTRVANEQFF. The DNA of the CDR3 is TGCAGTGCTACCGGGACTAGAGTTGCCAATGAGCAGTTCTTC.

V and J are TRBV7-2 and TRBJ2-5; no clear D. Germline V CDR1 and CDR2: SGHTA, FQGNSA. The V end was cut by 1 base, the J end by 5 bases, with 5 bases between. The CDR3 length is 12 residues. The CDR3 is CASSLGSETQYF. CDR3 sequence (DNA): TGTGCCAGCAGCTTAGGTTCGGAGACCCAGTACTTC.

This clonotype has more than one count but fewer than ten. V usage is TRBV12-3 or TRBV12-4 and J usage is TRBJ1-1, with D possibly being TRBD1 (5 bases). The ends were cut back, 6 bases at V and 5 bases at J, with 19 bases in the middle. The CDR3 totals 15 residues. CDR3 bases: TGTGCCAGCAGAGGCCGGGGCGCGGGTGGAACTGAAGCTTTCTTT. Protein sequence: CASRGRGAGGTEAFF.

This clonotype showed up just a few times. The rearrangement links TRBV12-3 or TRBV12-4 to TRBJ1-4, with D unresolved. Trimming took 1 base from V and 5 from J, leaving 11 bases between them. The CDR3 has 15 residues. CDR3 DNA sequence: TGTGCCAGCAGTTTAGACGGGGTCCAAAATGAAAAACTGTTTTTT. Its translation: CASSLDGVQNEKLFF.

The table lists this clonotype with many counts. V gene TRBV28 combines with J gene TRBJ2-7, with TRBD2 as a possible D gene (5 bases). The CDR3 extends over 12 amino acids. The V end lost 3 bases, the J end lost 3 bases, and 6 bases lay between the germline ends. In germline, CDR1 is MDHEN, CDR2 SYDVKM. The CDR3 coding sequence is TGTGCCAGCAGTTTTCGGGACTACGAGCAGTACTTC. This codes for CASSFRDYEQYF.

This clonotype has ten or more counts. The chain is built from TRBV6-5 and TRBJ2-7; 10 bases match TRBD2. The CDR3 contains 15 residues. From germline, CDR1 is MNHEY and CDR2 SVGAGI. V lost 0 bases to trimming and J lost 3 bases; unmatched junction nucleotides: 2. The DNA for the CDR3 is TGTGCCAGCAGTTACTCGGCTAGCGGGGGCTACGAGCAGTACTTC. This sequence encodes CASSYSASGGYEQYF.

This clonotype occurred many times. The rearrangement joins TRBV29-1 to TRBJ1-1, with D maybe TRBD1 (5 bases). V lost 4 bases and J 4 bases, leaving 13 bases between the germline ends. Germline CDR1 is SQVTM and CDR2 is ANQGSEA. This CDR3 contains 13 residues. The chain's CDR3 is CSVAGRGGTEAFF. In DNA, the CDR3 is TGCAGCGTTGCGGGGAGGGGTGGCACTGAAGCTTTCTTT.

The V call is TRBV7-3, the J call TRBJ2-3; 8 positions agree with TRBD2. Germline CDR1 SGHTA, CDR2 FQGTGA. The ends lost 8 bases at V and 6 bases at J; junction bases unmatched: 7. The CDR3 runs to 13 residues. The CDR3 loop is CASSRREGDTQYF. The CDR3 bases are TGTGCCAGCTCACGTCGGGAGGGCGATACGCAGTATTTT.